The following is a TCR beta chain sequence with its context. This sample was included in a study of cytotoxic CD8 clonotypes in ibrutinib-treated CLL. For the study at large: Partial response was seen in about 25 patients and complete response in 2; after median approximately 68 months, about 15 stayed remitted, roughly twelve progressed.

This CDR3 has 12 residues. V was cut by 6 bases and J by 5 bases, with 10 bases left in between. The V gene's germline CDR1 is SNHLY and CDR2 FYNNEI. Assay used: immunoSEQ multiplex PCR; TCRdb lists only in-frame clones, some missing. The sample yields fewer than 400,000 clones, 67% seen once. The TCR originated in a human donor with chronic lymphocytic leukemia. This chain uses TRBV2 with TRBJ2-5; D is perhaps TRBD2 (5 bases). The material was PBMCs, obtained after 36 months of ibrutinib treatment. In DNA form, the CDR3 reads TGTGCCAGCAGGGACCCGGGGGAGACCCAGTACTTC. Protein sequence: CASRDPGETQYF.